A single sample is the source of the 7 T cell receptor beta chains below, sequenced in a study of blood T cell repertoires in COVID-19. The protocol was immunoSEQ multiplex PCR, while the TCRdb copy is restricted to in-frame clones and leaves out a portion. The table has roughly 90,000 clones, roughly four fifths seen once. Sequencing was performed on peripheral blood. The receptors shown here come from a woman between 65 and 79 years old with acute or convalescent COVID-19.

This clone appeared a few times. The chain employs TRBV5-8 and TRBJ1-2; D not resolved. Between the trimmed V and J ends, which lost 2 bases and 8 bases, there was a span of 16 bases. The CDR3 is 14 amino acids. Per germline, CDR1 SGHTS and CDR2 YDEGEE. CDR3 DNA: TGTGCCAGCAGCTTAATGCAGGATCTTCAGGGCTACACCTTC. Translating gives CASSLMQDLQGYTF.

The CDR3 region is CASSSRREIEAFF. The DNA of the CDR3 is TGTGCCAGCAGCTCGAGACGGGAGATTGAAGCTTTCTTT. This chain joins TRBV11-3 and TRBJ1-1, with D unclear. Germline V gene data show CDR1 as SGHNT and CDR2 as YENEEA. The CDR3 is 13 amino acids. The V end lost 4 bases, the J end lost 7 bases, and 13 bases lay between the germline ends.

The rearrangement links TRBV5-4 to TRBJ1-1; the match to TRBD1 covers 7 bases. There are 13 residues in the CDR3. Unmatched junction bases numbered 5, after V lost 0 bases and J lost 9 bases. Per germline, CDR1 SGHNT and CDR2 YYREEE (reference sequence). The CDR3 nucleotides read TGTGCCAGCAGCTTGGGGACACAGGGGCAAGCTTTCTTT. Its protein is CASSLGTQGQAFF.

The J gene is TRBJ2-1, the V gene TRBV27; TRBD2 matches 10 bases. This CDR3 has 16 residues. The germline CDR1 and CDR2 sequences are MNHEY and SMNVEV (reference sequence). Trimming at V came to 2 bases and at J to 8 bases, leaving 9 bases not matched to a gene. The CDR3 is CASSLELLAGVDEQFF. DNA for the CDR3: TGTGCCAGCAGTTTAGAGTTGCTAGCGGGGGTGGATGAGCAGTTCTTC.

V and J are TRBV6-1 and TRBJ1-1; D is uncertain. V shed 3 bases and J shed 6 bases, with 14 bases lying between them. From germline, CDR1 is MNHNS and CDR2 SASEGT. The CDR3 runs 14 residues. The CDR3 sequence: CASSDLLIEPEAFF. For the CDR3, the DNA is TGTGCCAGCAGTGACCTCTTGATTGAGCCTGAAGCTTTCTTT.

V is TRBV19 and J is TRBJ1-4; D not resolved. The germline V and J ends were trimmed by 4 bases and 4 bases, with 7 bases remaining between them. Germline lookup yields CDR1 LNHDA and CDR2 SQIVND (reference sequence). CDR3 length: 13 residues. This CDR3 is CASSNQFNEKLFF. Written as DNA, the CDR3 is TGTGCCAGTAGTAATCAGTTTAATGAAAAACTGTTTTTT.

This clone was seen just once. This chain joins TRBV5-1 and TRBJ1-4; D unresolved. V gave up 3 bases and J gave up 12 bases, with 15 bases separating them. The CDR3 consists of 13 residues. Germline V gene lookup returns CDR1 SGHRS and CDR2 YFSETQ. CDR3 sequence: CASSSELARELFF. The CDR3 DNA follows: TGCGCCAGCAGCTCAGAACTTGCCCGGGAACTGTTTTTT.